These 25 T cell receptor beta chains were sequenced from one sample in a study of T cell changes during pregnancy in multiple sclerosis. Sequenced by immunoSEQ multiplex PCR; TCRdb stores in-frame clones only, minus some. This sample has some 45,000 clones, with about 91% found just once. Source: CD4+ T cells from peripheral blood mononuclear cells, taken after pregnancy. The receptors originated from a female donor in good health, enrolled as a control in a pregnancy study.

The chain links TRBV7-3 to TRBJ2-7, with 11 bases fitting TRBD2. Germline V gene sequence: CDR1 SGHTA, CDR2 FQGTGA. CDR3 size: 15 residues. Trimming cost V 5 bases and J 2 bases; bases outside gene matches: 5. CDR3 residues: CASSLRLAGPYEQYF. The CDR3 DNA sequence: TGTGCCAGCAGCCTTAGACTAGCGGGGCCCTACGAGCAGTACTTC. The variable domain in full, completed from reference TRBV7-3 and TRBJ2-7, reads GAGVSQTPSNKVTEKGKYVELRCDPISGHTALYWYRQSLGQGPEFLIYFQGTGAADDSGLPNDRFFAVRPEGSVSTLKIQRTERGDSAVYLCASSLRLAGPYEQYFGPGTRLTVT.

The rearrangement links TRBV7-2 to TRBJ2-7; tentatively, D is TRBD2 (6 bases). This CDR3 comprises 14 residues. Germline loops: CDR1 SGHTA, CDR2 FQGNSA. V dropped 5 bases and J dropped 7 bases, with 18 bases sitting between them. The CDR3 coding sequence is TGTGCCAGCAGCCTACGACCGAATGGGAGGGAGCAGTACTTC. This sequence encodes CASSLRPNGREQYF.

This chain joins TRBV7-6 and TRBJ2-1; 12 bases line up with TRBD2. With V trimmed by 4 bases and J by 4 bases, 5 bases remained unmatched. CDR3 size: 16 residues. CDR1 is SGHVS, CDR2 FNYEAQ, per germline. The CDR3 region is CASSSTGTSGYNEQFF. Written as DNA, the CDR3 is TGTGCCAGCAGCTCCACCGGGACTAGCGGGTACAATGAGCAGTTCTTC.

This sequence joins TRBV28 and TRBJ2-1; 7 bases align to TRBD1. V gave up 6 bases and J gave up 6 bases; unmatched junction bases: 11. CDR1 MDHEN and CDR2 SYDVKM come from the germline V gene. The CDR3 consists of 15 residues. CDR3 sequence reads: CASSRQGFYFNEQFF. CDR3 sequence (DNA): TGTGCCAGCAGCCGACAGGGCTTTTACTTCAATGAGCAGTTCTTC.

This clone was counted once. The chain uses TRBV4-3 and TRBJ2-2; possibly TRBD2 for D (5 bases). The V end lost 4 bases, the J end lost 1 base, and 13 bases lay between the germline ends. The CDR3 loop spans 16 amino acids. Germline loops: CDR1 LGHNA, CDR2 YSLEER. The DNA for the CDR3 is TGCGCCAGCAGCCCCCGGGGAGAAGGGAACACCGGGGAGCTGTTTTTT. Translated: CASSPRGEGNTGELFF.

The rearrangement links TRBV6-5 to TRBJ2-1; 7 positions match TRBD2. The CDR3 sequence is 14 residues long. Germline CDR1 MNHEY, CDR2 SVGAGI. Losses at the gene ends were 7 bases for V and 5 bases for J; bases not matched to a gene: 8. CDR3 sequence (DNA): TGTGCCAGCATTACCCTAGCGGTCGACAATGAGCAGTTCTTC. Protein: CASITLAVDNEQFF.

The chain joins TRBV18 to TRBJ2-7; 10 bases are a match to TRBD1. The ends lost 0 bases at V and 5 bases at J; junction bases unmatched: 1. The V gene's germline CDR1 is KGHSH and CDR2 LQKENI. The CDR3 runs 14 residues. For the CDR3, the DNA is TGTGCCAGCTCACCACCGGGACAGGGGAACGAGCAGTACTTC. Its protein is CASSPPGQGNEQYF.

The chain is built from TRBV4-2 and TRBJ1-6, with a weak D call TRBD1 (6 bases). V lost 0 bases, J lost 5 bases, and 11 bases lay in between. CDR1 is LGHNA, CDR2 YNFKEQ, per germline. There are 16 residues in the CDR3. DNA of the CDR3: TGTGCCAGCAGCCAAGAGGCCACAGGGCATAATTCACCCCTCCACTTT. Encoded protein: CASSQEATGHNSPLHF.

The chain employs TRBV6-1 and TRBJ1-6, with D possibly TRBD1 on 6 matching bases. Trimming stripped 4 bases from V and 10 bases from J, with 17 bases between. The germline V gene has CDR1 MNHNS and CDR2 SASEGT. The CDR3 is made up of 15 amino acids. As DNA, the CDR3 is TGTGCCAGCAGTGGGGAACAGGGAAGGGGGTCACCCCTCCACTTT. This translates into CASSGEQGRGSPLHF.

The rearrangement links TRBV6-4 to TRBJ1-5; D gene ambiguous. The CDR3 is 14 amino acids. CDR1 MRHNA and CDR2 SNTAGT come from the germline V gene. The germline V and J ends were trimmed by 3 bases and 7 bases, with 13 bases remaining between them. The CDR3 here is CASSENGEVQPQHF. CDR3 in DNA: TGTGCCAGCAGTGAGAACGGGGAAGTACAGCCCCAGCATTTT.

The gene calls are TRBV15 and TRBJ1-5; 11 nucleotides line up with TRBD1. From germline, CDR1 is LNHNV and CDR2 YYDKDF (reference sequence). CDR3 length: 15 residues. V gave up 3 bases and J gave up 6 bases; unmatched junction bases: 4. The CDR3 sequence is CATSSLGTGGQPQHF. CDR3 in DNA: TGTGCCACCAGCAGTCTCGGGACAGGGGGTCAGCCCCAGCATTTT.

The rearrangement links TRBV29-1 to TRBJ2-7; D is possibly TRBD2 (5 bases). Germline V CDR1 and CDR2: SQVTM, ANQGSEA. The CDR3 runs to 13 residues. V lost 0 bases and J lost 4, with 10 bases in between. CDR3: CSVEERPGYEQYF. The CDR3 DNA sequence: TGCAGCGTTGAAGAGCGGCCGGGGTACGAGCAGTACTTC.

The genes are TRBV28 and TRBJ2-3; 8 nucleotides align to TRBD2. J lost 0 bases, V lost 5 bases, and 7 bases had no gene match. Germline assignment: CDR1 MDHEN and CDR2 SYDVKM. CDR3 length: 16 amino acids. Here the CDR3 DNA reads TGTGCCAGCAGTCCCCAGGCTAGCGGGAGCACAGATACGCAGTATTTT. Its translation: CASSPQASGSTDTQYF.

The chain employs TRBV11-1 and TRBJ2-3; 7 bases map to TRBD2. V was clipped by 5 bases and J by 4 bases; unmatched bases: 6. Germline V gene lookup returns CDR1 SGHAT and CDR2 FQDESV (reference sequence). The CDR3 length is 14 residues. The CDR3 DNA sequence: TGTGCCAGCAGCAAGGCGGGAGTTCCAGATACGCAGTATTTT. Residues: CASSKAGVPDTQYF.

The V call is TRBV20-1, the J call TRBJ2-1; the D is unclear. The CDR3 is 11 residues long. Germline-derived CDR1 and CDR2 are DFQATT and SNEGSKA (reference sequence). The V gene lost 2 bases and the J gene lost 15 bases, with 14 bases spanning the gap. This chain's CDR3 is CSARREEKLFF. DNA of the CDR3: TGCAGTGCTAGAAGAGAGGAAAAATTGTTCTTC.

This clone occurred a few times. DNA for the CDR3: TGTGCCAGCAGCCAGGACAGGGGTAATTCACCCCTCCACTTT. Protein sequence: CASSQDRGNSPLHF. The chain uses TRBV7-8 and TRBJ1-6; 9 bases are shared with TRBD1. V was pared by 5 bases and J by 6 bases, with 2 bases of the junction left unmatched. In germline, CDR1 is SGHVS, CDR2 FQNEAQ. The CDR3 has 14 amino acids.

V and J are TRBV9 and TRBJ2-5, with 7 bases lining up with TRBD2. The tail of the sequence fits TRBJ2-7 better, so the J call may be wrong. This CDR3 has 15 residues. Germline lookup yields CDR1 SGDLS and CDR2 YYNGEE. DNA for the CDR3: TGTGCCAGCAGCGCTTCCCCTAGCGGTGAATACGAGCAGTACTTC. Its translation is CASSASPSGEYEQYF.

The chain joins TRBV4-3 to TRBJ2-1, with D possibly TRBD1 on 6 matching bases. Germline-derived CDR1 and CDR2 are LGHNA and YSLEER. V was trimmed by 0 bases and J by 12 bases, leaving 15 bases between them. The CDR3 is 14 residues long. The CDR3 sequence is CASSQDQGRLPQFF. In nucleotides, the CDR3 is TGCGCCAGCAGCCAAGATCAGGGGAGACTACCGCAGTTCTTC.

The gene calls are TRBV28 and TRBJ2-7; no definite D call. Trimming took 5 bases from V and 3 from J, leaving 17 bases between them. The CDR3 runs to 15 residues. Germline V gene data show CDR1 as MDHEN and CDR2 as SYDVKM. In DNA form, the CDR3 reads TGTGCCAGCAGTCGTGGTGGTAGCAGTCTCTACGAGCAGTACTTC. Its translation: CASSRGGSSLYEQYF.

The rearrangement links TRBV19 to TRBJ1-4, with TRBD1 as a possible D gene (5 bases). V was clipped by 4 bases and J by 7 bases, with 19 bases between them. This CDR3 contains 16 residues. From germline, CDR1 is LNHDA and CDR2 SQIVND (reference sequence). Written as DNA, the CDR3 is TGTGCCAGTAGTACCTCGGGGGAGGGGACGGGTGAAAAACTGTTTTTT. The encoded protein is CASSTSGEGTGEKLFF. The complete variable domain, with remaining parts taken from reference TRBV19 and TRBJ1-4, reads DGGITQSPKYLFRKEGQNVTLSCEQNLNHDAMYWYRQDPGQGLRLIYYSQIVNDFQKGDIAEGYSVSREKKESFPLTVTSAQKNPTAFYLCASSTSGEGTGEKLFFGSGTQLSVL.

This clone was observed a single time. This chain joins TRBV7-7 and TRBJ1-3; 9 bases line up with TRBD1. Germline CDR1 and CDR2: SSHAT and FNYEAQ (reference sequence). V lost 4 bases, J lost 7 bases, and 2 bases stayed unmatched. This CDR3 contains 13 residues. CDR3 sequence reads: CASSSGQGNTIYF. CDR3 nucleotides: TGTGCCAGCAGCTCGGGACAGGGCAACACCATATATTTT.

The gene calls are TRBV30 and TRBJ2-2, with a weak D call TRBD2 (5 bases). V lost 2 bases and J 5 bases, leaving 9 bases between the germline ends. Germline CDR1 GTSNPN, CDR2 SVGIG (reference sequence). The CDR3 totals 13 residues. This CDR3 is CAWSTERTGELFF. For the CDR3, the DNA is TGTGCCTGGAGTACCGAGCGGACCGGGGAGCTGTTTTTT.

This clone was counted a few times. The chain carries TRBV27 and TRBJ2-3; 7 bases align to TRBD2. The CDR3 totals 17 residues. J gave up 5 bases and V 4 bases, and 15 bases lay outside the gene matches. Germline CDR1 MNHEY, CDR2 SMNVEV (reference sequence). The CDR3 loop reads CASSSPWGRAEGDTQYF. The CDR3 DNA reads TGTGCCAGCAGTTCCCCTTGGGGGAGGGCCGAGGGAGATACGCAGTATTTT.

The chain is built from TRBV20-1 and TRBJ2-7; the D gene is possibly TRBD2 (5 bases). The CDR3 contains 11 residues. Per germline, CDR1 DFQATT and CDR2 SNEGSKA (reference sequence). Trimming removed 6 bases at V and 6 bases at J, with 12 bases between. In DNA form, the CDR3 reads TGCAGTGCCGTACTAGTCGCCGAGCAGTACTTC. Amino acids: CSAVLVAEQYF.

This rearrangement joins TRBV19 to TRBJ2-7; 11 bases are a match to TRBD1. Germline V CDR1 and CDR2: LNHDA, SQIVND (reference sequence). V gave up 8 bases and J gave up 4 bases; unmatched junction bases: 4. The CDR3 covers 13 residues. CDR3 nucleotide sequence: TGTGCCAGTGGACAGGGGGCCGCATACGAGCAGTACTTC. It specifies CASGQGAAYEQYF.